Following are 26 T cell receptor beta chains from one sample sequenced in a study of Ad26.COV2.S vaccination and SARS-CoV-2 variants. As to treatment: around 19 received Ad26.COV2.S at low or high dose, single or two shots; about five received placebo; per-sample allocation not given. Sampling happened 63 days after the first vaccine or placebo injection. Sequencing was performed with immunoSEQ multiplex PCR; in TCRdb, only in-frame clones are kept and a portion is missing. Here the sample spans around 350,000 clones, around 84% being singletons. Sequenced here: peripheral blood, sampled in a trial of Ad26.COV2.S vaccine versus placebo. The receptors originated from a person aged 18-60 years who received the Ad26.COV2.S COVID-19 vaccine or a placebo.

The V and J genes are TRBV24-1 and TRBJ2-2, with a tentative D call TRBD2 (6 bases). Germline V gene lookup returns CDR1 KGHDR and CDR2 SFDVKD. The CDR3 contains 17 residues. V lost 2 bases to trimming and J lost 4 bases, with 16 bases between them. The CDR3 DNA sequence: TGTGCCACCAGTGATTCAAGAGCGGGCGCAACCACCGGGGAGCTGTTTTTT. Residues: CATSDSRAGATTGELFF.

The CDR3 loop is CASSDEGSGVEQFF. The CDR3 DNA sequence: TGTGCCAGCAGTGATGAGGGGTCGGGGGTGGAGCAGTTCTTC. V usage is TRBV2 and J usage is TRBJ2-1, with D perhaps TRBD2 (6 bases). The ends were cut back, 3 bases at V and 10 bases at J, with 16 bases in the middle. The CDR3 has 14 residues. The germline gives CDR1 SNHLY, CDR2 FYNNEI. The full variable domain, with the rest looked up from reference TRBV2 and TRBJ2-1, is EPEVTQTPSHQVTQMGQEVILRCVPISNHLYFYWYRQILGQKVEFLVSFYNNEISEKSEIFDDQFSVERPDGSNFTLKIRSTKLEDSAMYFCASSDEGSGVEQFFGPGTRLTVL.

This sequence joins TRBV7-2 and TRBJ2-1; 7 nucleotides agree with TRBD2. Germline V gene lookup returns CDR1 SGHTA and CDR2 FQGNSA. V was pared by 5 bases and J by 9 bases, with 13 bases of the junction left unmatched. The CDR3 runs 15 residues. CDR3: CASSVPFSGLLEQFF. The CDR3 DNA reads as TGTGCCAGCAGCGTACCGTTTAGCGGGCTTCTTGAGCAGTTCTTC. The entire variable domain, with the rest obtained from reference TRBV7-2 and TRBJ2-1, is as follows: GAGVSQSPSNKVTEKGKDVELRCDPISGHTALYWYRQSLGQGLEFLIYFQGNSAPDKSGLPSDRFSAERTGGSVSTLTIQRTQQEDSAVYLCASSVPFSGLLEQFFGPGTRLTVL.

On this clone: The sample holds other DNA sequences that translate to the same CDR3. The rearrangement uses TRBV19 and TRBJ2-7; D is unresolved. This CDR3 spans 13 amino acids. Germline-derived CDR1 and CDR2 are LNHDA and SQIVND (reference sequence). V was clipped by 1 base and J by 1 base, with 5 bases between them. For the CDR3, the DNA is TGTGCCAGTAGTATAGGGCCATCCTACGAGCAGTACTTC. Protein sequence: CASSIGPSYEQYF.

The chain carries TRBV7-9 and TRBJ1-1, with D unresolved. Trimming pared 8 bases from V and 2 bases from J, leaving 15 bases between. This CDR3 spans 14 amino acids. Germline-derived CDR1 and CDR2 are SEHNR and FQNEAQ (reference sequence). The CDR3 DNA reads TGTGCCAGCGACCCTCAGGTGCTTAACACTGAAGCTTTCTTT. Translation: CASDPQVLNTEAFF.

V and J are TRBV2 and TRBJ2-1; perhaps TRBD2 as D (6 bases). The germline V gene has CDR1 SNHLY and CDR2 FYNNEI. This CDR3 comprises 15 residues. Deletions cut 7 bases from V and 7 bases from J, with 20 bases between. DNA for the CDR3: TGTGCCAGCATCCCGGGGGTAGCGGTTGGGAATGAGCAGTTCTTC. Its translation is CASIPGVAVGNEQFF.

The CDR3 here is CASSFSSGTNTGELFF. The CDR3, as DNA: TGTGCCAGCAGCTTTTCCAGCGGGACCAACACCGGGGAGCTGTTTTTT. The chain is built from TRBV7-2 and TRBJ2-2, with TRBD2 matching over 7 bases. This CDR3 contains 16 residues. CDR1 is SGHTA, CDR2 FQGNSA, per germline. V shed 3 bases and J 2 bases; nucleotides not matched to a gene: 6.

In its sample, this clone was seen a few times. The chain has TRBV18 and TRBJ2-5, with D possibly being TRBD2 (6 bases). The CDR3 runs to 16 residues. Trimming cost V 2 bases and J 9 bases, with 22 bases left between them. Per germline, CDR1 KGHSH and CDR2 LQKENI. In DNA form, the CDR3 reads TGTGCCAGCTCACCAGTGTCTAGCGCGGGACTCTGGGCCCAGTACTTC. Translating it yields CASSPVSSAGLWAQYF.

The genes are TRBV27 and TRBJ2-1; 8 bases line up with TRBD2. The CDR3 extends over 15 amino acids. The V and J ends lost 3 bases and 10 bases, in that order; junction bases with no gene match: 11. CDR1 and CDR2 from the germline V gene are MNHEY and SMNVEV (reference sequence). The CDR3 nucleotides are TGTGCCAGCAGTTTTCCTTTTCGGGAGGGCCGCGAGCAGTTCTTC. Translation gives CASSFPFREGREQFF.

The chain employs TRBV2 and TRBJ2-2, with D perhaps matching TRBD2 (6 bases). Trimming removed 4 bases at V and 0 bases at J, with 9 bases between. CDR3 length equals 15 residues. CDR1 and CDR2 from the germline V gene are SNHLY and FYNNEI. CDR3 sequence: CASSGTTANTGELFF. CDR3 in DNA: TGTGCCAGCAGTGGGACTACTGCGAACACCGGGGAGCTGTTTTTT.

Here the CDR3 DNA reads TGTGCCAGCAGCCCTTCGTGGGTGGTAGCGGAGACCCAGTACTTC. Amino acids: CASSPSWVVAETQYF. The chain links TRBV9 to TRBJ2-5; D perhaps matches TRBD2 (5 bases). CDR3 length equals 15 residues. CDR1 and CDR2 (germline): SGDLS, YYNGEE. The V and J ends lost 4 bases and 5 bases respectively, with 18 bases between them.

This sequence joins TRBV29-1 and TRBJ1-1; possibly TRBD1 for D (5 bases). Germline CDR1 and CDR2: SQVTM and ANQGSEA. V shed 4 bases and J shed 3 bases, with 18 bases lying between them. CDR3 length: 15 residues. CDR3: CSVVGTGGRDTEAFF. The CDR3 region has the DNA TGCAGCGTTGTTGGAACAGGAGGGAGGGACACTGAAGCTTTCTTT.

The chain carries TRBV28 and TRBJ2-3, with 9 bases that match TRBD2. V lost 6 bases, J lost 3 bases, and 4 bases stayed unmatched. This CDR3 is 14 amino acids long. Germline CDR1 MDHEN, CDR2 SYDVKM. The CDR3 nucleotides read TGTGCCAGCAGGACTAGCGGTGCTACAGATACGCAGTATTTT. Its translation: CASRTSGATDTQYF. Filled out from reference TRBV28 and TRBJ2-3, the complete variable domain reads DVKVTQSSRYLVKRTGEKVFLECVQDMDHENMFWYRQDPGLGLRLIYFSYDVKMKEKGDIPEGYSVSREKKERFSLILESASTNQTSMYLCASRTSGATDTQYFGPGTRLTVL.

This clone occurred a few times. The chain joins TRBV7-2 to TRBJ2-3; TRBD2 is a possible D gene (6 bases). The germline gives CDR1 SGHTA, CDR2 FQGNSA. Trimming left V 5 bases short and J 7 bases short, with 19 bases between. CDR3 length: 15 amino acids. As DNA, the CDR3 is TGTGCCAGCAGCGGCACTAGCTCTCAGAGGAATACGCAGTATTTT. It translates to CASSGTSSQRNTQYF.

V usage is TRBV15 and J usage is TRBJ2-7; 11 bases are shared with TRBD1. The CDR3 spans 14 residues. Germline values: CDR1 LNHNV, CDR2 YYDKDF (reference sequence). V lost 3 bases to trimming and J lost 5 bases; unmatched junction nucleotides: 3. The CDR3 sequence: CATSRDRGQDEQYF. CDR3 bases: TGTGCCACCAGCAGGGACAGGGGGCAGGACGAGCAGTACTTC.

The chain has TRBV28 and TRBJ2-2; perhaps D is TRBD1 or TRBD2 (5 bases each). The V end was cut by 6 bases, the J end by 3 bases, with 14 bases between. Germline V lookup: CDR1 MDHEN, CDR2 SYDVKM. The CDR3 runs 15 residues. The CDR3 bases are TGTGCCAGCAGATTAATGGGGACGGACACCGGGGAGCTGTTTTTT. Protein sequence: CASRLMGTDTGELFF. The entire variable domain, with the rest obtained from reference TRBV28 and TRBJ2-2, is as follows: DVKVTQSSRYLVKRTGEKVFLECVQDMDHENMFWYRQDPGLGLRLIYFSYDVKMKEKGDIPEGYSVSREKKERFSLILESASTNQTSMYLCASRLMGTDTGELFFGEGSRLTVL.

The chain couples TRBV19 to TRBJ1-4, with 10 bases lining up with TRBD1. The V segment lost 5 bases and the J segment 8 bases; nucleotides outside the gene matches: 5. The germline V gene encodes CDR1 LNHDA and CDR2 SQIVND (reference sequence). CDR3 length: 14 residues. The CDR3 region has the DNA TGTGCCAGTAGTTCCGGGACAGGGGCCGAAAAACTGTTTTTT. Translated: CASSSGTGAEKLFF.

The rearrangement uses TRBV3-1 (or the pseudogene TRBV3-2) and TRBJ2-7, with D possibly TRBD2 on 6 matching bases. The germline CDR1 and CDR2 sequences are LGHDT and YNNKEL (reference sequence). Trimming removed 3 bases at V and 0 bases at J, with 15 bases between. The length of the CDR3 is 16 residues. CDR3 sequence reads: CASSHRGVQYSYEQYF. CDR3 DNA: TGTGCCAGCAGCCACCGCGGGGTCCAGTACTCCTACGAGCAGTACTTC.

This chain connects TRBV6-5 to TRBJ2-1, with 11 nucleotides matching TRBD2. CDR1 is MNHEY and CDR2 is SVGAGI in the germline V gene. V trimming: 6 bases; J trimming: 5 bases; junction bases outside the gene matches: 6. The CDR3 is 15 amino acids. The CDR3 nucleotides read TGTGCCAGCAGGTCACTAGCGGGAGCTAACAATGAGCAGTTCTTC. Translating it yields CASRSLAGANNEQFF.

CDR3 DNA sequence: TGTGCCAGCTCACCTCAGCGGGAGGGCACCGGGGAGCTGTTTTTT. The encoded protein is CASSPQREGTGELFF. This chain uses TRBV18 with TRBJ2-2, with 10 bases identical to TRBD2. After removal of 3 bases from V and 4 bases from J, the junction contained 2 bases not matched to a gene. Per the germline V gene, CDR1 is KGHSH and CDR2 is LQKENI. CDR3 length equals 15 residues.

J is TRBJ2-5 and V is TRBV7-5; whether TRBD2, the table's D call, matches the DNA was not checked. TRBV7-5 is listed as a pseudogene. The CDR3 totals 14 residues. Written as DNA, the CDR3 is TGTGCCAGAAGCTTCCCGGGACTACAAGAGACCCAGTACTTC. Residues: CARSFPGLQETQYF.

J is TRBJ1-1 and V is TRBV29-1; a possible D gene is TRBD1 (5 bases). The CDR3 has 14 residues. Germline CDR1 and CDR2: SQVTM and ANQGSEA. Trimming shortened V by 4 bases and J by 4 bases, and 16 bases separated the two germline ends. In nucleotides, the CDR3 is TGCAGCGTTGTATGGCAGGGATTGCGCACTGAAGCTTTCTTT. Protein sequence: CSVVWQGLRTEAFF.

The J gene is TRBJ2-7, the V gene TRBV25-1; the D call may be TRBD1 or TRBD2 (6 bases each). The length of the CDR3 is 15 residues. Germline lookup yields CDR1 MGHDK and CDR2 SYGVNS. The V end was cut by 6 bases, the J end by 4 bases, with 19 bases between. The CDR3: CASREGVGDVYEQYF. In DNA form, the CDR3 reads TGTGCCAGCAGGGAGGGGGTAGGGGACGTTTACGAGCAGTACTTC.

The J gene is TRBJ1-3, the V gene TRBV3-1 (or the pseudogene TRBV3-2), with a weak D call TRBD1 (5 bases). The CDR3 is 15 amino acids. The V gene's germline CDR1 is LGHDT and CDR2 YNNKEL (reference sequence). The V gene lost 4 bases and the J gene lost 4 bases, with 14 bases spanning the gap. DNA of the CDR3: TGTGCCAGCAGCCGAAATACAGGATCCGGAAACACCATATATTTT. This encodes CASSRNTGSGNTIYF.

This clone has a handful of counts. In nucleotides, the CDR3 is TGTGCCATTCAAACGGGCATTCTCCATACGCAGTATTTT. Translated: CAIQTGILHTQYF. The chain employs TRBV28 and TRBJ2-3; D is undetermined. The V end lost 10 bases, the J end lost 7 bases, and 18 bases lay between the germline ends. CDR1 is MDHEN, CDR2 SYDVKM, per germline. The CDR3 runs 13 residues.

The chain joins TRBV24-1 to TRBJ2-2; tentative D call: TRBD2 (5 bases). CDR1 and CDR2 from the germline V gene are KGHDR and SFDVKD. The CDR3 has 16 residues. V lost 3 bases and J lost 1, with 11 bases in between. The CDR3 sequence: CATSDPRRGNTGELFF. DNA for the CDR3: TGTGCCACCAGTGATCCGCGCCGGGGGAACACCGGGGAGCTGTTTTTT.